The TCR beta chain under discussion was sequenced for a study of PD-1 blockade in classical Hodgkin lymphoma. Concerning this clone: Its cognate antigen is unknown.

Time point meaning: cycle 4 day 1 (C4D1), after less than 7 weeks of nivolumab. All the patients suffered relapse after autologous stem cell transplantation, and brentuximab vedotin exposure differed. Clones were read by immunoSEQ multiplex PCR, and TCRdb kept only the in-frame ones, dropping some. This sample has about 28,000 clones, with about 80% found just once. Trimming took 6 bases from V and 3 from J, leaving 11 bases between them. The length of the CDR3 is 13 residues. The germline V gene has CDR1 SNHLY and CDR2 FYNNEI. Whole-study results and caveats: Repertoire differences lack defined causes, possibly disease activity or prior therapy. The study found that TCR diversity rose significantly by C4D1 in CD4+ but not CD8+ cells.

The gene calls are TRBV2 and TRBJ1-1; D gene ambiguous. Material: peripheral blood mononuclear cells (PBMCs), obtained before the fourth cycle of nivolumab. This clonotype originated in a human donor with classical Hodgkin lymphoma. CDR3 in DNA: TGTGCCAGCAGGGGCGGAGGAGACACTGAAGCTTTCTTT. Protein sequence: CASRGGGDTEAFF. The variable domain in full, with the rest retrieved from reference TRBV2 and TRBJ1-1, is EPEVTQTPSHQVTQMGQEVILRCVPISNHLYFYWYRQILGQKVEFLVSFYNNEISEKSEIFDDQFSVERPDGSNFTLKIRSTKLEDSAMYFCASRGGGDTEAFFGQGTRLTVV.